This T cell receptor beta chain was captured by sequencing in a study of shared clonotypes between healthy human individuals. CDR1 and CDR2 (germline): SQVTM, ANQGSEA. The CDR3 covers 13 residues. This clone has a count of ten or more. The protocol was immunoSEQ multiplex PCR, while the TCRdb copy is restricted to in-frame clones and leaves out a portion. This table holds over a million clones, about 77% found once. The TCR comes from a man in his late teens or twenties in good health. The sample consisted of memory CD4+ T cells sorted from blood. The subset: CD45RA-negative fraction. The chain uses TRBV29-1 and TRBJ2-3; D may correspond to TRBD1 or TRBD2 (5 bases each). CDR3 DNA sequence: TGCGTTATGAGGGGAGCGGCCACAGATACGCAGTATTTT. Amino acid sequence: CVMRGAATDTQYF.